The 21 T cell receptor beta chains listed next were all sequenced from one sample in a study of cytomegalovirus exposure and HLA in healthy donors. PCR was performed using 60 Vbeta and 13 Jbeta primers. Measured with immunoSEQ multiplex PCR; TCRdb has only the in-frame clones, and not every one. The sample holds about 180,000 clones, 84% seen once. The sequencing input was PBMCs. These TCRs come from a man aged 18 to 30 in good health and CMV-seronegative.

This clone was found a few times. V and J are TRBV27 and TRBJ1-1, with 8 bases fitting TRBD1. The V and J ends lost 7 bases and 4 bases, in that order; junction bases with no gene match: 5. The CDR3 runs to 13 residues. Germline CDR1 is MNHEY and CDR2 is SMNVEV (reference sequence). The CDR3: CASMTGEGTEAFF. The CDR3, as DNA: TGTGCCAGCATGACAGGGGAAGGCACTGAAGCTTTCTTT.

CDR3 sequence (DNA): TGCAGCGTCTCCCGGGACAGGGGCTACGAGCAGTACTTC. This translates into CSVSRDRGYEQYF. V usage is TRBV29-1 and J usage is TRBJ2-7, with 10 bases aligning to TRBD1. CDR1 SQVTM and CDR2 ANQGSEA come from the germline V gene. The CDR3 is 13 amino acids. The V gene end was trimmed by 6 bases and the J gene end by 3 bases; junction bases not matched to a gene: 5.

CDR3 sequence: CASSPLRGPYNEQFF. DNA of the CDR3: TGCGCCAGCAGCCCCTTAAGGGGGCCCTACAATGAGCAGTTCTTC. The genes are TRBV5-1 and TRBJ2-1; 7 bases agree with TRBD1. Germline V lookup: CDR1 SGHRS, CDR2 YFSETQ. The CDR3 extends over 15 amino acids. After removal of 4 bases from V and 2 bases from J, the junction contained 6 bases not matched to a gene.

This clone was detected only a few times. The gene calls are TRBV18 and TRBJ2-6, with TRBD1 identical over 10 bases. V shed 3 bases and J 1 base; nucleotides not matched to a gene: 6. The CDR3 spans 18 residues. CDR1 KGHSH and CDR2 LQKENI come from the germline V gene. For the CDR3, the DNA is TGTGCCAGCTCACCCCTGACAGGGGGCCTGTCTGGGGCCAACGTCCTGACTTTC. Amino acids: CASSPLTGGLSGANVLTF.

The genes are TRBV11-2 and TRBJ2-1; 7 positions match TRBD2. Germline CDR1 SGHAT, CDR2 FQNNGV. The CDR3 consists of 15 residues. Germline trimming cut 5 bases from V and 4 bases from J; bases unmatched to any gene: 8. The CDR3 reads CASSDWSSGYNEQFF. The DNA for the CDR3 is TGTGCCAGCAGCGACTGGTCTAGCGGTTACAATGAGCAGTTCTTC.

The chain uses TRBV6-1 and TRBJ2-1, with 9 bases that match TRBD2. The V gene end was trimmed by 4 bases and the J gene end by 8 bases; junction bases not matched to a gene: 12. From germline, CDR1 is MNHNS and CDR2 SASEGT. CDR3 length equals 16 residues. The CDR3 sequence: CASSASSGNINYEQFF. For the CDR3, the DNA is TGTGCCAGCAGTGCTTCTAGCGGGAATATTAACTATGAGCAGTTCTTC.

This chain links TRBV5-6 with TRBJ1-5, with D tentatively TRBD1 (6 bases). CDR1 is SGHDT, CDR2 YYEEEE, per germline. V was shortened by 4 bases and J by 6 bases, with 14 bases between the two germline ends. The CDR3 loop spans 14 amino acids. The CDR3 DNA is TGTGCCAGCAGCGGCCCCGGGACATCTCAGCCCCAGCATTTT. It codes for CASSGPGTSQPQHF.

CDR3 sequence (DNA): TGTGCCTCCTCAAAATACCCGGGAATCTACGAGCAGTACTTC. Its protein is CASSKYPGIYEQYF. The gene calls are TRBV9 and TRBJ2-7, with D possibly being TRBD2 (5 bases). Germline CDR1 reads SGDLS; CDR2 reads YYNGEE. This CDR3 is built from 14 residues. Trimming removed 10 bases at V and 3 bases at J, with 20 bases between.

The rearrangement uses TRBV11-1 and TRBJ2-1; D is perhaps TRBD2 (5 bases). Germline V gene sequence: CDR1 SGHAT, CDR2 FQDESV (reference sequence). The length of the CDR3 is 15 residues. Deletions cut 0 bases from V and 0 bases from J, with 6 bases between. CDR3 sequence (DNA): TGTGCCAGCAGCTTAGCGGGAGTCTCCTACAATGAGCAGTTCTTC. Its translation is CASSLAGVSYNEQFF.

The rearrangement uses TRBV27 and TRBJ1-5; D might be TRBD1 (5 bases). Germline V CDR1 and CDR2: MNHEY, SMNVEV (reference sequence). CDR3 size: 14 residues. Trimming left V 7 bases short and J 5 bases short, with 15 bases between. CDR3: CASKSGDGYQPQHF. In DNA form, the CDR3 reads TGTGCCAGCAAGTCGGGGGATGGTTATCAGCCCCAGCATTTT.

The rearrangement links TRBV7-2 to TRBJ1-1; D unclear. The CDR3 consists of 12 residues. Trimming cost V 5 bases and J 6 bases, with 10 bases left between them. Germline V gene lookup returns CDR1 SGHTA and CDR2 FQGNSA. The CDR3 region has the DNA TGTGCCAGCAGCCATTCGGGTTCTGAAGCTTTCTTT. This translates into CASSHSGSEAFF.

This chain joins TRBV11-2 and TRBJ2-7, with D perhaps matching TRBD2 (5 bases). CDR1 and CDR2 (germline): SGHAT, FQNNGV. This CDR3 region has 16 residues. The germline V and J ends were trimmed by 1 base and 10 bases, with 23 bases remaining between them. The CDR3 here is CASSLANEGSLIAQYF. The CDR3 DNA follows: TGTGCCAGCAGCTTAGCCAACGAGGGATCGTTGATCGCCCAGTACTTC.

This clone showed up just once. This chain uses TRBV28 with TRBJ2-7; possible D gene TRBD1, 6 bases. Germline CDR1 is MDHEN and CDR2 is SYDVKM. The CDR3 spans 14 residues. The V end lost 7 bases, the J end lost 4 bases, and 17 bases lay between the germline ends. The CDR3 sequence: CASNQPDRLYEQYF. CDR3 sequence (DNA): TGTGCCAGCAACCAGCCGGACAGACTATACGAGCAGTACTTC.

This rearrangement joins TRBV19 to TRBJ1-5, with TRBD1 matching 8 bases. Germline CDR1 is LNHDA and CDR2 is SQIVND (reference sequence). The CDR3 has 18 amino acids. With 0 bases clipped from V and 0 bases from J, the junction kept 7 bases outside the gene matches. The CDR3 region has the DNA TGTGCCAGTAGTATAGAAGGGACAGGAAGCTATAGCAATCAGCCCCAGCATTTT. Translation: CASSIEGTGSYSNQPQHF.

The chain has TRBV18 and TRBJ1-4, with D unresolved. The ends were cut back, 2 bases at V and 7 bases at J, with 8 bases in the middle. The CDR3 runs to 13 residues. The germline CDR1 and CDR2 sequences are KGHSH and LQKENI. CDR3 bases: TGTGCCAGCTCACCAGGGTCGGGTGAAAAACTGTTTTTT. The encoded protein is CASSPGSGEKLFF.

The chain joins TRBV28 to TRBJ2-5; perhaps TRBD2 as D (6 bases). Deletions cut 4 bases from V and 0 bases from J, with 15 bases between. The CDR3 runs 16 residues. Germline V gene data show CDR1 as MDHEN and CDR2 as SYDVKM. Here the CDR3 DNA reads TGTGCCAGCAGTTCCCGGTGGCTAGCGAACCAAGAGACCCAGTACTTC. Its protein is CASSSRWLANQETQYF.

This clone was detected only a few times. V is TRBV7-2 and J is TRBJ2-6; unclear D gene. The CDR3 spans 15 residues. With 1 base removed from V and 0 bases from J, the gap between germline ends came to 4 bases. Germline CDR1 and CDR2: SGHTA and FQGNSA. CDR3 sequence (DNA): TGTGCCAGCAGCTTAGGTCGCTCTGGGGCCAACGTCCTGACTTTC. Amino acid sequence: CASSLGRSGANVLTF.

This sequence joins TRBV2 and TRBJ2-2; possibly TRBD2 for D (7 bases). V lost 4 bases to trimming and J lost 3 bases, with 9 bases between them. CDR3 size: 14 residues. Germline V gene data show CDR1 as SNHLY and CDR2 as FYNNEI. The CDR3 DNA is TGTGCCAGCAGTGGAGGGGGGGACACCGGGGAGCTGTTTTTT. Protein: CASSGGGDTGELFF.

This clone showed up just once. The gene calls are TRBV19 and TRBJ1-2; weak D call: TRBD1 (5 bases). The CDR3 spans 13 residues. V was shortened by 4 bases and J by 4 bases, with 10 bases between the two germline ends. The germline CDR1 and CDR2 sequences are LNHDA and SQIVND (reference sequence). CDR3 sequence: CASSTRVFYGYTF. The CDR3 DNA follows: TGTGCCAGTAGTACCAGGGTTTTCTATGGCTACACCTTC.

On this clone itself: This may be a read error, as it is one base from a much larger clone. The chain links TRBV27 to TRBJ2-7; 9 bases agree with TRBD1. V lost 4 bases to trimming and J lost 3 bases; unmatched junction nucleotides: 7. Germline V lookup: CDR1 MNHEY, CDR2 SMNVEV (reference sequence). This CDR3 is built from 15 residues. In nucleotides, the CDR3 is TGTGCCAGCAGTTCTCCCGGGACAGGGATCTACGAGCAGTACTTC. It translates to CASSSPGTGIYEQYF.

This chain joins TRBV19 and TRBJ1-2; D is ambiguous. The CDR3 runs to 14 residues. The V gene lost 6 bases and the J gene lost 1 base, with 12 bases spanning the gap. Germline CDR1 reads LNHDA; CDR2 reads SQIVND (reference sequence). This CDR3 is CASRNPQVNYGYTF. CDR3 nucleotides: TGTGCCAGTAGAAACCCGCAGGTTAACTATGGCTACACCTTC.